One and the same sample provided the 31 T cell receptor beta chains below, sequenced in a study of Ad26.COV2.S vaccination and SARS-CoV-2 variants. Treatment defined: 19 received Ad26.COV2.S at low or high dose, single or two shots; 5 received placebo; per-sample allocation not given. On day 63 after the first injection, vaccine and placebo recipients gave samples. Some clones are missing from TCRdb's copy, which holds only in-frame ones; the method was immunoSEQ multiplex PCR. This sample has about 350,000 clones, with around nine tenths found just once. The sample in question was peripheral blood, obtained in a trial of Ad26.COV2.S vaccine versus placebo. These receptor sequences come from a person between 18 and 60 years old who received the Ad26.COV2.S COVID-19 vaccine or a placebo.

The chain couples TRBV12-3 or TRBV12-4 to TRBJ1-1, with D possibly TRBD1 on 5 matching bases. The germline V and J ends were trimmed by 5 bases and 7 bases, with 11 bases remaining between them. The CDR3 runs to 12 residues. The CDR3: CASSTGGLEAFF. CDR3 DNA: TGTGCCAGCAGTACAGGAGGGCTTGAAGCTTTCTTT.

This chain uses TRBV5-1 with TRBJ2-2, with D perhaps TRBD1 (5 bases). The CDR3 totals 16 residues. Germline V CDR1 and CDR2: SGHRS, YFSETQ. The ends were cut back, 2 bases at V and 4 bases at J, with 15 bases in the middle. The CDR3 protein is CASSFIAGSSTGELFF. CDR3 bases: TGCGCCAGCAGCTTTATTGCAGGGTCGAGCACCGGGGAGCTGTTTTTT.

This clone was detected only once. The J gene is TRBJ2-3, the V gene TRBV5-1; 11 positions agree with TRBD2. Germline V gene lookup returns CDR1 SGHRS and CDR2 YFSETQ. This CDR3 comprises 18 residues. After removal of 0 bases from V and 2 bases from J, the junction contained 8 bases not matched to a gene. The CDR3 sequence is CASSLGPGTSGNTDTQYF. CDR3 bases: TGCGCCAGCAGCTTGGGACCTGGGACTAGCGGAAACACAGATACGCAGTATTTT.

The rearrangement links TRBV27 to TRBJ1-5, with D maybe TRBD1 (6 bases). From germline, CDR1 is MNHEY and CDR2 SMNVEV (reference sequence). Trimming took 8 bases from V and 10 from J, leaving 12 bases between them. The CDR3 covers 11 residues. The CDR3 spells CASGVGGPQHF. The CDR3 DNA reads as TGTGCCAGCGGTGTAGGGGGACCCCAGCATTTT.

This chain connects TRBV10-3 to TRBJ2-3; possibly TRBD1 for D (6 bases). The germline V and J ends were trimmed by 4 bases and 9 bases, with 11 bases remaining between them. Germline assignment: CDR1 ENHRY and CDR2 SYGVKD. The CDR3 sequence is 12 residues long. The CDR3 loop is CAISADSMTQYF. The CDR3 nucleotides are TGTGCCATCAGTGCGGACAGTATGACGCAGTATTTT.

The chain has TRBV11-3 and TRBJ2-1, with 8 nucleotides matching TRBD1. CDR1 and CDR2 (germline): SGHNT, YENEEA. The CDR3 consists of 15 residues. Trimming took 5 bases from V and 2 from J; bases not matched to a gene: 5. CDR3 nucleotide sequence: TGTGCCAGCAGCAATACAGGGGGGACCTACAATGAGCAGTTCTTC. Encoded protein: CASSNTGGTYNEQFF.

The V gene is TRBV29-1, the J gene TRBJ1-1, with D possibly being TRBD1 (5 bases). The V gene's germline CDR1 is SQVTM and CDR2 ANQGSEA. Trimming cost V 4 bases and J 3 bases, with 15 bases left between them. The CDR3 runs to 14 residues. The CDR3 nucleotides are TGCAGCGTTGTTCGGGCAGGGAGGGACACTGAAGCTTTCTTT. This codes for CSVVRAGRDTEAFF.

The rearrangement links TRBV14 to TRBJ2-3; D not certain. CDR1 is SGHDN and CDR2 is FVKESK in the germline V gene. V was clipped by 6 bases and J by 2 bases, with 9 bases between them. The CDR3 has 13 residues. The CDR3 sequence: CASSPLTTDTQYF. DNA of the CDR3: TGTGCCAGCAGTCCCCTGACCACAGATACGCAGTATTTT.

In this sample, this clone turned up once. V is TRBV7-8 and J is TRBJ1-4; no firm D call. Germline CDR1 and CDR2: SGHVS and FQNEAQ. V was cut by 3 bases and J by 6 bases, with 17 bases left in between. CDR3 size: 16 residues. This CDR3 reads CASSLGTTPGHEKLFF. The CDR3 DNA is TGTGCCAGCAGCTTGGGAACTACGCCAGGCCATGAAAAACTGTTTTTT. Filled out from reference TRBV7-8 and TRBJ1-4, the complete variable domain reads GAGVSQSPRYKVAKRGQDVALRCDPISGHVSLFWYQQALGQGPEFLTYFQNEAQLDKSGLPSDRFFAERPEGSVSTLKIQRTQQEDSAVYLCASSLGTTPGHEKLFFGSGTQLSVL.

This clone was seen more than once but under ten times. The J gene is TRBJ1-2, the V gene TRBV5-1; D perhaps matches TRBD1 (6 bases). Germline V gene sequence: CDR1 SGHRS, CDR2 YFSETQ. CDR3 length: 16 residues. V dropped 7 bases and J dropped 2 bases, with 21 bases sitting between them. The CDR3 region has the DNA TGCGCCAGCCGCTCTAAGCGGGGGGGCGAGAACTATGGCTACACCTTC. Translation gives CASRSKRGGENYGYTF.

This clone appeared a single time. The V and J genes are TRBV7-9 and TRBJ2-5; 10 bases align to TRBD1. Germline assignment: CDR1 SEHNR and CDR2 FQNEAQ (reference sequence). CDR3 length: 15 amino acids. The V segment lost 1 base and the J segment 5 bases; nucleotides outside the gene matches: 4. Here the CDR3 reads CASSLVTGGKETQYF. The CDR3 region has the DNA TGTGCCAGCAGCTTAGTGACAGGGGGCAAGGAGACCCAGTACTTC.

The rearrangement uses TRBV3-1 (or the pseudogene TRBV3-2) and TRBJ1-5, with D unresolved. V dropped 1 base and J dropped 1 base, with 2 bases sitting between them. The CDR3 totals 13 residues. CDR1 LGHDT and CDR2 YNNKEL come from the germline V gene (reference sequence). CDR3 region: CASSQASNQPQHF. The CDR3 DNA follows: TGTGCCAGCAGCCAAGCCAGCAATCAGCCCCAGCATTTT.

The J gene is TRBJ2-3, the V gene TRBV9; TRBD1 might be the D (6 bases). In germline, CDR1 is SGDLS, CDR2 YYNGEE. Trimming pared 3 bases from V and 2 bases from J, leaving 13 bases between. The CDR3 runs to 15 residues. The CDR3 DNA is TGTGCCAGCAGCGGATCGGGACAACCCACAGATACGCAGTATTTT. It translates to CASSGSGQPTDTQYF.

Ten or more counts support this clone. The chain carries TRBV19 and TRBJ1-1; possibly TRBD1 for D (5 bases). The germline gives CDR1 LNHDA, CDR2 SQIVND (reference sequence). Trimming pared 4 bases from V and 1 base from J, leaving 10 bases between. The length of the CDR3 is 14 residues. In nucleotides, the CDR3 is TGTGCCAGTAGTACCCCGGGACGGAACACTGAAGCTTTCTTT. This translates into CASSTPGRNTEAFF.

In DNA form, the CDR3 reads TGTGCAGAAGCGGTGGGAAACGGGGAGCTGTTTTTT. It encodes CAEAVGNGELFF. V is TRBV7-9 and J is TRBJ2-2, with D possibly TRBD2 on 5 matching bases. Germline CDR1 and CDR2: SEHNR and FQNEAQ (reference sequence). The CDR3 is 12 residues long. The full variable domain, in which reference TRBV7-9 and TRBJ2-2 provide the parts outside the CDR3, is DTGVSQNPRHKITKRGQNVTFRCDPISEHNRLYWYRQTLGQGPEFLTYFQNEAQLEKSRLLSDRFSAERPKGSFSTLEIQRTEQGDSAMYLCAEAVGNGELFFGEGSRLTVL.

This rearrangement joins TRBV25-1 to TRBJ2-7, with a tentative D call TRBD1 (5 bases). V lost 10 bases to trimming and J lost 2 bases, with 12 bases between them. Germline lookup yields CDR1 MGHDK and CDR2 SYGVNS. The CDR3 spans 12 residues. The CDR3 DNA is TGTGCCACCCCACAGGAGCCCTACGAGCAGTACTTC. Its protein is CATPQEPYEQYF.

The table lists this clone with many counts. The V and J genes are TRBV18 and TRBJ1-5, with 8 bases fitting TRBD1. From germline, CDR1 is KGHSH and CDR2 LQKENI. The CDR3 totals 16 residues. Losses at the gene ends were 4 bases for V and 1 base for J; bases not matched to a gene: 6. In nucleotides, the CDR3 is TGTGCCAGCTCACTCTATACAGGGGGAAGCAATCAGCCCCAGCATTTT. The encoded protein is CASSLYTGGSNQPQHF. The full variable domain, completed using reference TRBV18 and TRBJ1-5, is NAGVMQNPRHLVRRRGQEARLRCSPMKGHSHVYWYRQLPEEGLKFMVYLQKENIIDESGMPKERFSAEFPKEGPSILRIQQVVRGDSAAYFCASSLYTGGSNQPQHFGDGTRLSIL.

This clone was picked up a small number of times. The gene calls are TRBV11-2 and TRBJ2-7, with 8 positions matching TRBD1. CDR1 is SGHAT, CDR2 FQNNGV, per germline. The CDR3 is 15 amino acids. V was pared by 4 bases and J by 6 bases, with 11 bases of the junction left unmatched. The chain's CDR3 is CASSWGVGQGSEQYF. CDR3 DNA sequence: TGTGCCAGCAGCTGGGGGGTCGGACAGGGCTCCGAGCAGTACTTC.

This chain uses TRBV5-1 with TRBJ2-3, with 10 bases identical to TRBD1. The junction had 6 bases not matched to a gene; V was cut back by 5 bases and J by 0 bases. The CDR3 spans 16 residues. Germline V gene lookup returns CDR1 SGHRS and CDR2 YFSETQ. The CDR3 sequence is CASRGTGDRSTDTQYF. In DNA, the CDR3 is TGCGCCAGCAGGGGGACAGGGGACCGTAGCACAGATACGCAGTATTTT.

The chain couples TRBV6-6 to TRBJ1-3, with D perhaps TRBD1 (5 bases). Germline lookup yields CDR1 MNHNY and CDR2 SVGAGI (reference sequence). The CDR3 contains 16 residues. The V end was cut by 4 bases, the J end by 2 bases, with 15 bases between. The CDR3 bases are TGTGCCAGCAGTTTCCCCCAGGGTGCGACTGGAAACACCATATATTTT. It is translated as CASSFPQGATGNTIYF.

The rearrangement joins TRBV24-1 to TRBJ1-5, with 7 bases fitting TRBD1. The germline V gene encodes CDR1 KGHDR and CDR2 SFDVKD. The CDR3 has 14 residues. J gave up 4 bases and V 3 bases, and 2 bases lay outside the gene matches. The DNA for the CDR3 is TGTGCCACCAGTGATGACAGGGCTAATCAGCCCCAGCATTTT. This gives the protein CATSDDRANQPQHF.

J is TRBJ1-2 and V is TRBV9; maybe TRBD1 (6 bases). V lost 3 bases to trimming and J lost 4 bases, with 10 bases between them. This CDR3 comprises 13 residues. CDR1 SGDLS and CDR2 YYNGEE come from the germline V gene. The CDR3 region is CASSGQVVYGYTF. The CDR3 nucleotides read TGTGCCAGCAGCGGACAGGTTGTCTATGGCTACACCTTC.

The chain carries TRBV7-9 and TRBJ1-3; 9 bases agree with TRBD1. Per the germline V gene, CDR1 is SEHNR and CDR2 is FQNEAQ (reference sequence). V shed 5 bases and J 0 bases; nucleotides not matched to a gene: 5. The CDR3 runs 16 residues. CDR3 loop: CASSGPGQGSGNTIYF. Written as DNA, the CDR3 is TGTGCCAGCAGCGGACCGGGACAGGGCTCTGGAAACACCATATATTTT.

Only a few counts were recorded for this clone. Other nucleotide sequences from this sample produce the same CDR3. The chain joins TRBV19 to TRBJ2-5; 8 bases are a match to TRBD1. This CDR3 contains 13 residues. Germline CDR1 is LNHDA and CDR2 is SQIVND (reference sequence). The ends lost 4 bases at V and 5 bases at J; junction bases unmatched: 3. The CDR3 spells CASSTDREETQYF. The CDR3 DNA reads as TGTGCCAGTAGTACGGACAGGGAGGAGACCCAGTACTTC.

This rearrangement joins TRBV12-3 or TRBV12-4 to TRBJ2-7; TRBD1 is a possible D gene (6 bases). This CDR3 has 13 residues. With 9 bases removed from V and 5 bases from J, the gap between germline ends came to 17 bases. The CDR3 here is CASGQFDLNEQYF. In nucleotides, the CDR3 is TGTGCCAGTGGACAGTTCGACCTAAACGAGCAGTACTTC.

The V call is TRBV2, the J call TRBJ2-7; unclear D gene. CDR3 size: 13 residues. CDR1 is SNHLY and CDR2 is FYNNEI in the germline V gene. Trimming removed 10 bases from V and 5 bases from J, with 18 bases in between. CDR3 sequence: CATERTAADEQYF. The CDR3 DNA reads as TGTGCCACCGAAAGGACGGCCGCGGACGAGCAGTACTTC. The full variable domain, completed using reference TRBV2 and TRBJ2-7, is EPEVTQTPSHQVTQMGQEVILRCVPISNHLYFYWYRQILGQKVEFLVSFYNNEISEKSEIFDDQFSVERPDGSNFTLKIRSTKLEDSAMYFCATERTAADEQYFGPGTRLTVT.

The chain has TRBV9 and TRBJ2-1, with D unresolved. With 3 bases removed from V and 2 bases from J, the gap between germline ends came to 15 bases. The CDR3 loop spans 16 amino acids. CDR1 is SGDLS and CDR2 is YYNGEE in the germline V gene. This CDR3 reads CASSAAESPAYNEQFF. The CDR3 nucleotides are TGTGCCAGCAGCGCCGCTGAGTCACCGGCCTACAATGAGCAGTTCTTC.

J is TRBJ1-4 and V is TRBV7-2; no reliable D call. CDR1 is SGHTA, CDR2 FQGNSA, per germline. This CDR3 has 15 amino acids. The ends were cut back, 5 bases at V and 5 bases at J, with 15 bases in the middle. The CDR3 sequence: CASSRSPQPNEKLFF. The CDR3 coding sequence is TGTGCCAGCAGCCGGTCCCCACAACCAAATGAAAAACTGTTTTTT. Supplemented by reference TRBV7-2 and TRBJ1-4, the full variable domain reads GAGVSQSPSNKVTEKGKDVELRCDPISGHTALYWYRQSLGQGLEFLIYFQGNSAPDKSGLPSDRFSAERTGGSVSTLTIQRTQQEDSAVYLCASSRSPQPNEKLFFGSGTQLSVL.

The rearrangement links TRBV5-6 to TRBJ2-7, with 9 bases that match TRBD2. Germline V CDR1 and CDR2: SGHDT, YYEEEE. The CDR3 spans 17 residues. The junction had 13 bases not matched to a gene; V was cut back by 3 bases and J by 3 bases. The chain's CDR3 is CASSSVGLAGRVYEQYF. The CDR3 DNA reads TGTGCCAGCAGCTCGGTAGGGCTAGCGGGAAGGGTCTACGAGCAGTACTTC.

This clone has only a few counts. The J gene is TRBJ1-2, the V gene TRBV7-9; no definite D call. CDR3 length: 15 residues. Germline V lookup: CDR1 SEHNR, CDR2 FQNEAQ (reference sequence). The V and J ends lost 3 bases and 4 bases respectively, with 15 bases between them. CDR3 in amino acids: CASSFSPPSPYGYTF. The CDR3 DNA reads TGTGCCAGCAGCTTCTCCCCTCCGTCTCCCTATGGCTACACCTTC.

This clone occurred a few times. V and J are TRBV10-3 and TRBJ2-2; 9 bases align to TRBD1. Germline V CDR1 and CDR2: ENHRY, SYGVKD. This CDR3 comprises 13 residues. Trimming removed 6 bases from V and 7 bases from J; junction bases left unmatched: 3. The CDR3 DNA reads as TGTGCCATCAGGGGACAGGGTAGCGGGGAGCTGTTTTTT. Its protein product is CAIRGQGSGELFF.